This TCR beta chain was recovered during a study of cytomegalovirus exposure and HLA in healthy donors. Study-level points and caveats: Later on, an analysis found that several of the most significant clusters appeared to be linked to common viral pathogens, which included parvovirus B19. In vitro checks showed that a few CMV-associated chains really do target CMV antigens.

Primers: 60 Vbeta forward and 13 Jbeta reverse. Here immunoSEQ multiplex PCR was the method, and the copy in TCRdb shows in-frame clones only, minus some. This sample has some 160,000 clones, with approximately 76% found just once. Comments on this clone: The antigen is not known.

This sequence was found in a woman between 18 and 30 years old in good health and CMV-seropositive. The sample was PBMCs.

This CDR3 is CASSFTGQGSYEQYF. CDR3 sequence (DNA): TGTGCCAGCAGTTTTACGGGACAGGGATCCTACGAGCAGTACTTC. The J gene is TRBJ2-7, the V gene TRBV27; 9 positions match TRBD1. This CDR3 has 15 amino acids. Germline V gives CDR1 MNHEY, CDR2 SMNVEV (reference sequence). The V segment lost 3 bases and the J segment 1 base; nucleotides outside the gene matches: 4.